Listed here are 27 T cell receptor beta chains from one sample, sequenced in a study of PD-1 blockade in classical Hodgkin lymphoma. Each of the patients experienced relapse following autologous stem cell transplantation, and their brentuximab vedotin exposure differed. Profiling relied on immunoSEQ multiplex PCR, and the TCRdb table lists in-frame clones only, not all of them. The sample carries 45,000 to 60,000 clones, around 85% recorded once. The sequencing used peripheral blood mononuclear cells (PBMCs), collected at baseline. The receptors stem from a human donor with classical Hodgkin lymphoma.

This chain uses TRBV14 with TRBJ2-7; possible D gene TRBD2, 6 bases. This CDR3 contains 14 residues. Trimming cost V 4 bases and J 3 bases, with 13 bases left between them. Germline lookup yields CDR1 SGHDN and CDR2 FVKESK. CDR3 amino acids: CASSRSTGGYEQYV. The CDR3 DNA reads as TGTGCCAGCAGCCGATCGACCGGGGGCTACGAGCAGTACGTC.

The V gene is TRBV5-5, the J gene TRBJ2-7, with TRBD1 matching 8 bases. The CDR3 consists of 13 residues. With V trimmed by 0 bases and J by 4 bases, 0 bases remained unmatched. CDR1 is SGHKS and CDR2 is YYEKEE in the germline V gene (reference sequence). Here the CDR3 DNA reads TGTGCCAGCAGCTTGGGGACAGGGTACGAGCAGTACTTC. This encodes CASSLGTGYEQYF.

In regard to this clone: Other DNA variants within this sample encode the same CDR3. The V gene is TRBV4-3, the J gene TRBJ1-2; 7 bases agree with TRBD1. The junction had 9 bases not matched to a gene; V was cut back by 3 bases and J by 8 bases. From germline, CDR1 is LGHNA and CDR2 YSLEER. The CDR3 runs to 14 residues. CDR3 DNA sequence: TGCGCCAGCAGCCAGGAACAGGGGAGCTACGGCTACACCTTC. Encoded protein: CASSQEQGSYGYTF.

The chain has TRBV11-3 and TRBJ2-1; D is possibly TRBD2 (6 bases). The germline V gene has CDR1 SGHNT and CDR2 YENEEA. The CDR3 is 13 residues long. V was shortened by 5 bases and J by 10 bases, with 15 bases between the two germline ends. The CDR3 sequence: CASSPQGLPEQFF. CDR3 DNA: TGTGCCAGCAGCCCCCAGGGACTCCCGGAGCAGTTCTTC.

This sequence joins TRBV15 and TRBJ1-1; 9 bases are a match to TRBD1. From germline, CDR1 is LNHNV and CDR2 YYDKDF (reference sequence). J was trimmed by 1 base and V by 0 bases; bases with no gene match: 6. The CDR3 is 17 residues long. The CDR3 spells CATSREGTGFRNTEAFF. As DNA, the CDR3 is TGTGCCACCAGCAGAGAGGGGACAGGGTTCAGGAACACTGAAGCTTTCTTT. Based on the CDR3 plus reference TRBV15 and TRBJ1-1, the full variable domain is DAMVIQNPRYQVTQFGKPVTLSCSQTLNHNVMYWYQQKSSQAPKLLFHYYDKDFNNEADTPDNFQSRRPNTSFCFLDIRSPGLGDTAMYLCATSREGTGFRNTEAFFGQGTRLTVV.

The chain carries TRBV11-3 and TRBJ1-1; D gene unclear. The germline gives CDR1 SGHNT, CDR2 YENEEA. V dropped 5 bases and J dropped 2 bases, with 9 bases sitting between them. The CDR3 is 13 residues long. CDR3 loop: CASSLGPNTEAFF. The DNA for the CDR3 is TGTGCCAGCAGCCTAGGACCTAACACTGAAGCTTTCTTT.

This chain links TRBV19 with TRBJ2-2; the D is unclear. V lost 7 bases and J lost 0, with 9 bases in between. CDR3 length equals 14 residues. Per the germline V gene, CDR1 is LNHDA and CDR2 is SQIVND (reference sequence). The chain's CDR3 is CASNEHPNTGELFF. For the CDR3, the DNA is TGTGCCAGTAATGAACATCCGAACACCGGGGAGCTGTTTTTT. Full variable domain (remainder filled in from reference TRBV19 and TRBJ2-2): DGGITQSPKYLFRKEGQNVTLSCEQNLNHDAMYWYRQDPGQGLRLIYYSQIVNDFQKGDIAEGYSVSREKKESFPLTVTSAQKNPTAFYLCASNEHPNTGELFFGEGSRLTVL.

The rearrangement uses TRBV30 and TRBJ1-1; 7 bases are a match to TRBD1. The CDR3 sequence is 12 residues long. V trimming: 2 bases; J trimming: 6 bases; junction bases outside the gene matches: 3. Germline values: CDR1 GTSNPN, CDR2 SVGIG (reference sequence). The CDR3 bases are TGTGCCTGGAGTTCCGGGACAGCTGAAGCTTTCTTT. Translation gives CAWSSGTAEAFF.

The genes are TRBV18 and TRBJ2-1; 7 nucleotides align to TRBD2. The CDR3 spans 14 residues. V shed 6 bases and J 6 bases; nucleotides not matched to a gene: 8. The germline gives CDR1 KGHSH, CDR2 LQKENI. The CDR3, as DNA: TGTGCCAGCTCCTCCCTCGGGGGGACCAATGAGCAGTTCTTC. Protein product: CASSSLGGTNEQFF.

The chain is built from TRBV13 and TRBJ2-1; no reliable D call. Trimming left V 5 bases short and J 5 bases short, with 7 bases between. Looked up from germline, CDR1 is PRHDT and CDR2 is FYEKMQ (reference sequence). The CDR3 extends over 12 amino acids. The CDR3, as DNA: TGTGCCAGCAGCAATTGGAACAATGAGCAGTTCTTC. Translation gives CASSNWNNEQFF. Supplemented by reference TRBV13 and TRBJ2-1, the full variable domain reads AAGVIQSPRHLIKEKRETATLKCYPIPRHDTVYWYQQGPGQDPQFLISFYEKMQSDKGSIPDRFSAQQFSDYHSELNMSSLELGDSALYFCASSNWNNEQFFGPGTRLTVL.

A single count supports this clone. The genes are TRBV4-3 and TRBJ2-7; 12 bases fit TRBD2. V shed 0 bases, J shed 0 bases, and the junction held 12 bases outside the gene matches. The CDR3 totals 20 residues. The germline V gene encodes CDR1 LGHNA and CDR2 YSLEER. The DNA for the CDR3 is TGCGCCAGCAGCCAAGATCACTGGACTAGCGGGAAAGCGGGCTCCTACGAGCAGTACGTC. This gives the protein CASSQDHWTSGKAGSYEQYV.

The rearrangement links TRBV28 to TRBJ2-7; D may be TRBD2 (7 bases). CDR1 MDHEN and CDR2 SYDVKM come from the germline V gene. CDR3 size: 14 residues. Between the trimmed V and J ends, which lost 6 bases and 6 bases, there was a span of 18 bases. For the CDR3, the DNA is TGTGCCAGCAGCCGTCGGCCGGGGGGCGGCGAGCAGTACGTC. Its translation: CASSRRPGGGEQYV.

The chain employs TRBV5-4 and TRBJ2-7; weak D call: TRBD1 (6 bases). Germline CDR1 reads SGHNT; CDR2 reads YYREEE (reference sequence). The CDR3 totals 14 residues. Deletions cut 4 bases from V and 2 bases from J, with 13 bases between. The CDR3 loop reads CASSGIQGTYEQYF. The CDR3 DNA is TGTGCCAGCAGCGGGATACAGGGTACCTACGAGCAGTACTTC.

V gene TRBV4-1 combines with J gene TRBJ2-5; 9 nucleotides line up with TRBD2. Trimming took 0 bases from V and 5 from J; bases not matched to a gene: 7. CDR3 length: 16 amino acids. Germline assignment: CDR1 MGHRA and CDR2 YSYEKL. The CDR3: CASSQDFGGRVETQYF. The CDR3 DNA sequence: TGCGCCAGCAGCCAAGATTTCGGCGGGAGGGTTGAGACCCAGTACTTC.

The chain combines TRBV7-9 with TRBJ2-3; D unclear. The CDR3 has 15 residues. Germline CDR1 SEHNR, CDR2 FQNEAQ (reference sequence). Trimming shortened V by 4 bases and J by 1 base, and 12 bases separated the two germline ends. As DNA, the CDR3 is TGTGCCAGCAGCTCCGGTTGGGCTGGCACAGATACGCAGTATTTT. It translates to CASSSGWAGTDTQYF.

The V call is TRBV4-1, the J call TRBJ1-2, with D perhaps TRBD1 (5 bases). Trimming removed 5 bases from V and 6 bases from J, with 13 bases in between. Germline assignment: CDR1 MGHRA and CDR2 YSYEKL. CDR3 length: 13 amino acids. The CDR3 region has the DNA TGCGCCAGCAGCTTTTTGGGGGGGGATGGCTACACCTTC. This sequence encodes CASSFLGGDGYTF.

The chain has TRBV19 and TRBJ2-7; a possible D gene is TRBD2 (6 bases). This CDR3 has 15 residues. Germline values: CDR1 LNHDA, CDR2 SQIVND (reference sequence). V was shortened by 6 bases and J by 2 bases, with 17 bases between the two germline ends. In DNA form, the CDR3 reads TGTGCCAGTAGAAGGGACTCCCTAGGGCCCTACGAGCAGTACTTC. Protein product: CASRRDSLGPYEQYF.

The rearrangement links TRBV4-3 to TRBJ1-3, with D hard to call. Trimming stripped 0 bases from V and 4 bases from J, with 10 bases between. Germline V lookup: CDR1 LGHNA, CDR2 YSLEER. This CDR3 comprises 15 residues. CDR3: CASSQEGYRGNTIYF. CDR3 sequence (DNA): TGCGCCAGCAGCCAAGAAGGATATCGAGGAAACACCATATATTTT.

In DNA form, the CDR3 reads TGTGCCAGCAGCGCCTTGAGTCGACGCACCGGGGAGCTGTTTTTT. Amino acid sequence: CASSALSRRTGELFF. V usage is TRBV9 and J usage is TRBJ2-2; the D is unclear. This CDR3 contains 15 residues. V lost 3 bases to trimming and J lost 4 bases, with 13 bases between them. CDR1 is SGDLS, CDR2 YYNGEE, per germline.

CDR3 residues: CASSLASGGGETQYF. As DNA, the CDR3 is TGCGCCAGCAGCTTGGCCTCCGGGGGAGGGGAGACCCAGTACTTC. The gene calls are TRBV5-1 and TRBJ2-5, with TRBD2 matching 7 bases. CDR1 is SGHRS, CDR2 YFSETQ, per germline. J was trimmed by 5 bases and V by 0 bases; bases with no gene match: 7. CDR3 length: 15 amino acids.

The chain links TRBV19 to TRBJ1-2; maybe TRBD1 (5 bases). Germline V gene data show CDR1 as LNHDA and CDR2 as SQIVND (reference sequence). The CDR3 totals 13 residues. V was shortened by 3 bases and J by 4 bases, with 9 bases between the two germline ends. This chain's CDR3 is CASSMGTVYGYTF. Here the CDR3 DNA reads TGTGCCAGTAGTATGGGGACGGTCTATGGCTACACCTTC.

This clone was counted a few times. The chain carries TRBV13 and TRBJ1-1; D not resolved. In germline, CDR1 is PRHDT, CDR2 FYEKMQ (reference sequence). Trimming removed 2 bases at V and 5 bases at J, with 6 bases between. The CDR3 has 12 amino acids. The CDR3 region has the DNA TGTGCCAGCAGCTTAATTCGAACTGAAGCTTTCTTT. As protein: CASSLIRTEAFF.

The chain carries TRBV27 and TRBJ1-2, with TRBD1 as a possible D gene (5 bases). The CDR3 contains 16 residues. Trimming removed 7 bases from V and 2 bases from J, with 20 bases in between. Germline lookup yields CDR1 MNHEY and CDR2 SMNVEV (reference sequence). The CDR3 region has the DNA TGTGCCAGCACCCGCCGATCAGGGCGTCCCAACTATGGCTACACCTTC. Its protein product is CASTRRSGRPNYGYTF.

The rearrangement links TRBV11-3 to TRBJ1-1, with TRBD1 matching over 10 bases. From germline, CDR1 is SGHNT and CDR2 YENEEA. Unmatched junction bases numbered 5, after V lost 5 bases and J lost 5 bases. The CDR3 covers 14 residues. The CDR3 bases are TGTGCCAGCAGCCCTGGACAGGGGGAGACTGAAGCTTTCTTT. It translates to CASSPGQGETEAFF.

The chain carries TRBV7-9 and TRBJ1-1; D perhaps matches TRBD1 (6 bases). Trimming removed 5 bases from V and 7 bases from J, with 14 bases in between. The CDR3 is 13 residues long. CDR1 is SEHNR and CDR2 is FQNEAQ in the germline V gene (reference sequence). In DNA form, the CDR3 reads TGTGCCAGCAGCCTTACCTTGGACAGTGAAGCTTTCTTT. It encodes CASSLTLDSEAFF.

The V and J genes are TRBV4-1 and TRBJ2-7; 11 nucleotides align to TRBD1. The CDR3 covers 20 residues. After removal of 2 bases from V and 4 bases from J, the junction contained 19 bases not matched to a gene. CDR1 and CDR2 from the germline V gene are MGHRA and YSYEKL. CDR3 bases: TGCGCCAGCAGCCAACTCGTCCTCAACGGCCGGGACAGGGGGTATTACGAGCAGTACTTC. Its protein is CASSQLVLNGRDRGYYEQYF.

This clone was seen just once. The chain has TRBV6-5 and TRBJ2-2; TRBD1 matches at 8 bases. The CDR3 has 15 residues. V shed 6 bases, J shed 7 bases, and the junction held 10 bases outside the gene matches. Looked up from germline, CDR1 is MNHEY and CDR2 is SVGAGI. Here the CDR3 DNA reads TGTGCCAGCAGCCGACAGGGGTGGGGAGGCGGGGAGCTGTTTTTT. Translating gives CASSRQGWGGGELFF.